These 31 T cell receptor beta chains originate from one sample sequenced in a study of cytomegalovirus exposure and HLA in healthy donors. Primers: 60 Vbeta forward and 13 Jbeta reverse. Assay: immunoSEQ multiplex PCR; the TCRdb copy retains only in-frame clones and omits some. The table includes over 100,000 clones, approximately 78% detected once. The specimen sequenced was PBMCs. The receptor source for this set is a woman in her forties or fifties in good health and CMV-seropositive.

The V and J genes are TRBV5-4 and TRBJ2-2; D is unresolved. Between the trimmed V and J ends, which lost 4 bases and 6 bases, there was a span of 10 bases. The germline CDR1 and CDR2 sequences are SGHNT and YYREEE (reference sequence). The CDR3 is 13 amino acids. CDR3 region: CASSRTAAGELFF. CDR3 nucleotides: TGTGCCAGCAGCCGTACCGCGGCCGGGGAGCTGTTTTTT.

This sequence joins TRBV28 and TRBJ2-1, with 8 bases identical to TRBD2. The CDR3 is 16 amino acids. The V and J ends lost 6 bases and 9 bases, in that order; junction bases with no gene match: 16. Germline-derived CDR1 and CDR2 are MDHEN and SYDVKM. Here the CDR3 reads CASRPLLYGRGGEQFF. The CDR3 DNA is TGTGCCAGCAGGCCCCTCCTCTACGGGAGGGGAGGTGAGCAGTTCTTC.

This chain connects TRBV10-3 to TRBJ2-4, with 8 positions matching TRBD1. The CDR3 totals 13 residues. Trimming at V came to 6 bases and at J to 9 bases, leaving 7 bases not matched to a gene. Per germline, CDR1 ENHRY and CDR2 SYGVKD. CDR3 nucleotides: TGTGCCATCAGGGACAGGGTGGGGGGCATTCAGTACTTC. Protein product: CAIRDRVGGIQYF.

The CDR3 spells CATIGRQGTNSPLHF. CDR3 sequence (DNA): TGTGCCACCATCGGCCGGCAGGGGACGAATTCACCCCTCCACTTT. The rearrangement links TRBV10-3 to TRBJ1-6; possibly TRBD1 for D (6 bases). CDR1 and CDR2 (germline): ENHRY, SYGVKD. V lost 10 bases and J lost 7, with 20 bases in between. CDR3 size: 15 residues.

The chain has TRBV7-6 and TRBJ1-1; D not resolved. CDR3 length: 11 residues. CDR1 SGHVS and CDR2 FNYEAQ come from the germline V gene. V lost 5 bases to trimming and J lost 4 bases, with 5 bases between them. DNA for the CDR3: TGTGCCAGCAGCCCGGGCACTGAAGCTTTCTTT. Residues: CASSPGTEAFF.

The chain is built from TRBV6-4 and TRBJ2-7, with TRBD1 as a possible D gene (5 bases). V lost 3 bases to trimming and J lost 0 bases, with 15 bases between them. This CDR3 has 16 residues. Germline V gene sequence: CDR1 MRHNA, CDR2 SNTAGT. The chain's CDR3 is CASSEFRVAASYEQYF. DNA for the CDR3: TGTGCCAGCAGTGAGTTCAGGGTGGCGGCCTCCTACGAGCAGTACTTC.

The chain has TRBV27 and TRBJ2-7; TRBD1 agrees at 9 bases. The germline V gene has CDR1 MNHEY and CDR2 SMNVEV (reference sequence). The CDR3 sequence is 17 residues long. Trimming took 5 bases from V and 2 from J; bases not matched to a gene: 13. The chain's CDR3 is CASSLRTGVGGTYEQYF. The CDR3 DNA sequence: TGTGCCAGCAGTCTCCGGACAGGGGTTGGGGGGACCTACGAGCAGTACTTC.

V is TRBV19 and J is TRBJ1-2; tentative D call: TRBD1 (5 bases). CDR3 length: 15 residues. Trimming shortened V by 5 bases and J by 4 bases, and 17 bases separated the two germline ends. Germline V gene data show CDR1 as LNHDA and CDR2 as SQIVND (reference sequence). The CDR3 region is CASSPAGGGPYGYTF. As DNA, the CDR3 is TGTGCCAGTAGTCCCGCTGGGGGAGGGCCCTATGGCTACACCTTC. The full variable domain, rest sourced from reference TRBV19 and TRBJ1-2, is DGGITQSPKYLFRKEGQNVTLSCEQNLNHDAMYWYRQDPGQGLRLIYYSQIVNDFQKGDIAEGYSVSREKKESFPLTVTSAQKNPTAFYLCASSPAGGGPYGYTFGSGTRLTVV.

The chain combines TRBV25-1 with TRBJ2-1; 9 bases are shared with TRBD2. Trimming cost V 2 bases and J 7 bases; bases outside gene matches: 9. This CDR3 region has 16 residues. Per germline, CDR1 MGHDK and CDR2 SYGVNS. The CDR3 here is CASSETRSSGTNEQFF. Written as DNA, the CDR3 is TGTGCCAGCAGTGAAACAAGGTCTAGCGGGACTAATGAGCAGTTCTTC.

The V gene is TRBV7-9, the J gene TRBJ1-4; tentative D call: TRBD1 (5 bases). V gave up 0 bases and J gave up 6 bases, with 20 bases separating them. The length of the CDR3 is 18 residues. Per germline, CDR1 SEHNR and CDR2 FQNEAQ (reference sequence). CDR3 amino acids: CASSLARVGARLYEKLFF. CDR3 nucleotides: TGTGCCAGCAGCTTAGCGCGAGTAGGGGCGCGTCTTTATGAAAAACTGTTTTTT.

The chain has TRBV7-2 and TRBJ1-1; 7 bases fit TRBD1. Unmatched junction bases numbered 7, after V lost 4 bases and J lost 11 bases. CDR1 is SGHTA, CDR2 FQGNSA, per germline. This CDR3 is built from 12 residues. CDR3 loop: CASSSPRGEAFF. CDR3 bases: TGTGCCAGCAGCTCCCCCAGGGGGGAGGCTTTCTTT.

The V and J genes are TRBV6-4 and TRBJ2-3, with 9 nucleotides matching TRBD2. Per the germline V gene, CDR1 is MRHNA and CDR2 is SNTAGT. V lost 5 bases to trimming and J lost 5 bases; unmatched junction nucleotides: 8. This CDR3 has 15 residues. The CDR3 loop reads CASSPGGGAEDTQYF. In DNA, the CDR3 is TGTGCCAGCAGTCCCGGCGGGGGGGCCGAAGATACGCAGTATTTT.

The gene calls are TRBV28 and TRBJ2-1; 7 bases are a match to TRBD1. This CDR3 has 15 residues. Per germline, CDR1 MDHEN and CDR2 SYDVKM. V was clipped by 5 bases and J by 4 bases; unmatched bases: 8. The CDR3 loop is CASSPNWGQYNEQFF. Written as DNA, the CDR3 is TGTGCCAGCAGTCCGAATTGGGGACAGTACAATGAGCAGTTCTTC.

The chain employs TRBV5-5 and TRBJ1-1, with 7 bases matching TRBD1. Germline V lookup: CDR1 SGHKS, CDR2 YYEKEE (reference sequence). J gave up 5 bases and V 3 bases, and 7 bases lay outside the gene matches. This CDR3 is 14 amino acids long. DNA for the CDR3: TGTGCCAGCAGCTCGACAGGGACGAGAACTGAAGCTTTCTTT. This translates into CASSSTGTRTEAFF.

This clone was detected only a few times. This chain connects TRBV5-4 to TRBJ2-1; the match to TRBD2 covers 13 bases. Per the germline V gene, CDR1 is SGHNT and CDR2 is YYREEE (reference sequence). This CDR3 contains 16 residues. V trimming: 0 bases; J trimming: 10 bases; junction bases outside the gene matches: 7. CDR3 loop: CASSLGGLAGVREQFF. CDR3 bases: TGTGCCAGCAGCTTGGGCGGACTAGCGGGAGTTCGGGAGCAGTTCTTC.

The chain uses TRBV5-1 and TRBJ2-2; a weak D match, TRBD1 (6 bases). Trimming took 7 bases from V and 0 from J, leaving 13 bases between them. Germline CDR1 and CDR2: SGHRS and YFSETQ. The CDR3 contains 15 residues. CDR3 DNA sequence: TGCGCCAGCTTAGAAGGGACATCGAACACCGGGGAGCTGTTTTTT. Translation gives CASLEGTSNTGELFF.

The chain is built from TRBV15 and TRBJ2-1; D is uncertain. Trimming removed 2 bases at V and 8 bases at J, with 7 bases between. The CDR3 length is 12 residues. Germline V gene data show CDR1 as LNHNV and CDR2 as YYDKDF (reference sequence). The CDR3 DNA reads TGTGCCACCAGCAGAATAAATGATGAGCAGTTCTTC. It specifies CATSRINDEQFF.

This clone was observed a handful of times. This chain links TRBV7-2 with TRBJ2-2; D gene unclear. V lost 5 bases and J lost 3, with 10 bases in between. From germline, CDR1 is SGHTA and CDR2 FQGNSA. CDR3 length: 14 amino acids. The CDR3 bases are TGTGCCAGCAGCCCAAACTACTACACCGGGGAGCTGTTTTTT. This codes for CASSPNYYTGELFF. Filled out from reference TRBV7-2 and TRBJ2-2, the complete variable domain reads GAGVSQSPSNKVTEKGKDVELRCDPISGHTALYWYRQSLGQGLEFLIYFQGNSAPDKSGLPSDRFSAERTGGSVSTLTIQRTQQEDSAVYLCASSPNYYTGELFFGEGSRLTVL.

This clone has a handful of counts. This CDR3 reads CASSLERGTGELFF. In DNA, the CDR3 is TGCGCCAGCAGCTTGGAGAGGGGGACCGGGGAGCTGTTTTTT. This rearrangement joins TRBV5-1 to TRBJ2-2, with D perhaps TRBD1 (6 bases). Germline V gene data show CDR1 as SGHRS and CDR2 as YFSETQ. V lost 0 bases and J 5 bases, leaving 8 bases between the germline ends. The CDR3 spans 14 residues.

The chain couples TRBV5-1 to TRBJ2-2; 7 nucleotides line up with TRBD1. V gave up 2 bases and J gave up 7 bases; unmatched junction bases: 2. The CDR3 has 13 amino acids. Germline loops: CDR1 SGHRS, CDR2 YFSETQ. CDR3 DNA: TGCGCCAGCAGCTTACAGGGGATCGGGGAGCTGTTTTTT. Its translation: CASSLQGIGELFF. The full variable domain, in which reference TRBV5-1 and TRBJ2-2 provide the parts outside the CDR3, is KAGVTQTPRYLIKTRGQQVTLSCSPISGHRSVSWYQQTPGQGLQFLFEYFSETQRNKGNFPGRFSGRQFSNSRSEMNVSTLELGDSALYLCASSLQGIGELFFGEGSRLTVL.

V and J are TRBV28 and TRBJ2-1; a weak D match, TRBD1 (6 bases). V lost 3 bases to trimming and J lost 10 bases, with 10 bases between them. This CDR3 spans 12 amino acids. The V gene's germline CDR1 is MDHEN and CDR2 SYDVKM. CDR3 amino acids: CASSFRGEEQFF. The DNA of the CDR3 is TGTGCCAGCAGTTTCAGGGGTGAAGAGCAGTTCTTC.

The chain uses TRBV5-4 and TRBJ2-1; tentatively, D is TRBD2 (5 bases). Trimming took off 4 bases at V and 1 base at J, with 15 bases between the two ends. The CDR3 has 16 amino acids. The V gene's germline CDR1 is SGHNT and CDR2 YYREEE (reference sequence). CDR3 bases: TGTGCCAGCAGCCCGCCCCGGGGTTGGTCCTACAATGAGCAGTTCTTC. Its translation is CASSPPRGWSYNEQFF.

This chain joins TRBV7-9 and TRBJ1-5; no firm D call. Trimming removed 5 bases at V and 4 bases at J, with 6 bases between. CDR3 size: 12 residues. The germline V gene encodes CDR1 SEHNR and CDR2 FQNEAQ (reference sequence). The DNA of the CDR3 is TGTGCCAGCAGCACAGCAAATCAGCCCCAGCATTTT. Protein product: CASSTANQPQHF.

This clone was seen a few times. At one end, the junction sequence differs from germline, possibly due to a read error. This chain connects TRBV7-9 to TRBJ1-2, with D possibly TRBD1 on 5 matching bases. The CDR3 consists of 17 residues. The germline V gene has CDR1 SEHNR and CDR2 FQNEAQ (reference sequence). The CDR3 spells CSSSSTGIPGLLYGYTF. CDR3 nucleotides: TGTTCCAGCAGCTCCACCGGAATACCGGGACTGTTGTATGGCTACACCTTC.

V gene TRBV2 combines with J gene TRBJ2-3, with TRBD2 matching over 13 bases. Germline V lookup: CDR1 SNHLY, CDR2 FYNNEI. The CDR3 has 14 residues. Trimming cost V 11 bases and J 6 bases; bases outside gene matches: 8. The CDR3 loop reads CAGALAGGGDTQYF. Written as DNA, the CDR3 is TGTGCCGGGGCACTAGCGGGGGGGGGTGATACGCAGTATTTT.

The CDR3 loop is CASSLRLAGPYEQYF. Written as DNA, the CDR3 is TGTGCCAGCAGCTTGAGACTAGCGGGACCTTACGAGCAGTACTTC. The genes are TRBV11-2 and TRBJ2-7; 11 bases are shared with TRBD2. Germline CDR1 SGHAT, CDR2 FQNNGV. The CDR3 totals 15 residues. Trimming at V came to 3 bases and at J to 4 bases, leaving 5 bases not matched to a gene.

V usage is TRBV18 and J usage is TRBJ1-5, with 10 bases fitting TRBD1. The ends lost 8 bases at V and 4 bases at J; junction bases unmatched: 8. Germline CDR1 KGHSH, CDR2 LQKENI. CDR3 length: 15 residues. The DNA for the CDR3 is TGTGCCAGCCCACTCCTGGACAGGGGGAATCAGCCCCAGCATTTT. Protein: CASPLLDRGNQPQHF.

There are a few counts of this clone. The V call is TRBV30, the J call TRBJ1-2; D is unresolved. CDR3 length equals 14 residues. V lost 0 bases, J lost 4 bases, and 12 bases lay in between. Germline V CDR1 and CDR2: GTSNPN, SVGIG (reference sequence). The CDR3 coding sequence is TGTGCCTGGAGTGTACGCGGCCCGGGCTATGGCTACACCTTC. It encodes CAWSVRGPGYGYTF.

This clone has just a few counts. J is TRBJ2-7 and V is TRBV7-6, with a weak D call TRBD1 (5 bases). V was cut by 2 bases and J by 6 bases, with 11 bases left in between. Germline values: CDR1 SGHVS, CDR2 FNYEAQ. The CDR3 is made up of 13 amino acids. CDR3 amino acids: CASSLLSQGEQYF. CDR3 nucleotide sequence: TGTGCCAGCAGCTTATTAAGTCAGGGCGAGCAGTACTTC.

The chain couples TRBV7-3 to TRBJ2-7, with a possible D match to TRBD1 (5 bases). Germline assignment: CDR1 SGHTA and CDR2 FQGTGA. V shed 5 bases and J shed 2 bases, with 10 bases lying between them. The length of the CDR3 is 13 residues. This CDR3 is CASSPTGAYEQYF. CDR3 sequence (DNA): TGTGCCAGCAGCCCAACAGGAGCCTACGAGCAGTACTTC.

This clone occurred a few times. This chain uses TRBV2 with TRBJ2-3; a possible D gene is TRBD2 (5 bases). With 7 bases removed from V and 1 base from J, the gap between germline ends came to 9 bases. The CDR3 length is 13 residues. The germline CDR1 and CDR2 sequences are SNHLY and FYNNEI. CDR3 region: CASMERRTDTQYF. The CDR3 DNA reads TGTGCCAGCATGGAGCGGCGCACAGATACGCAGTATTTT.